Presented here are 15 T cell receptor beta chains from one specimen sequenced in a study of preoperative IRX-2 immunotherapy in early breast cancer. Treatment in this sample: preoperative locoregional IRX-2 cytokine immunotherapy. The data were produced by immunoSEQ multiplex PCR, yet TCRdb's version contains in-frame clones alone and is incomplete. This sample yields 90,000 to 100,000 clones, of which about nine tenths are seen a single time; under 2.5% belongs to the top ten. Specimen: tumor tissue, collected after IRX-2 immunotherapy. The origin of the receptors is a human donor with breast cancer.

The chain employs TRBV29-1 and TRBJ1-1; unclear D gene. The CDR3 loop spans 12 amino acids. Trimming took 4 bases from V and 6 from J, leaving 12 bases between them. CDR1 and CDR2 from the germline V gene are SQVTM and ANQGSEA. The CDR3 here is CSVGGSTSEAFF. DNA of the CDR3: TGCAGCGTTGGGGGTAGTACTTCTGAAGCTTTCTTT. Combining the CDR3 with reference TRBV29-1 and TRBJ1-1 gives the whole variable domain SAVISQKPSRDICQRGTSLTIQCQVDSQVTMMFWYRQQPGQSLTLIATANQGSEATYESGFVIDKFPISRPNLTFSTLTVSNMSPEDSSIYLCSVGGSTSEAFFGQGTRLTVV.

The V call is TRBV14, the J call TRBJ2-4; maybe TRBD2 (6 bases). Trimming removed 4 bases from V and 9 bases from J, with 16 bases in between. Germline V gene sequence: CDR1 SGHDN, CDR2 FVKESK. This CDR3 comprises 14 residues. This CDR3 reads CASSPGVLVSIQYF. The CDR3 DNA sequence: TGTGCCAGCAGCCCGGGGGTACTAGTGTCCATTCAGTACTTC.

The rearrangement links TRBV6-8 to TRBJ1-2; tentative D call: TRBD1 (5 bases). This CDR3 comprises 12 residues. Looked up from germline, CDR1 is MNHGY and CDR2 is SAAAGT. Trimming took 2 bases from V and 8 from J, leaving 9 bases between them. This CDR3 is CASSYRGDGYTF. CDR3 DNA sequence: TGTGCCAGCAGTTACAGGGGCGACGGCTACACCTTC.

The rearrangement links TRBV29-1 to TRBJ2-1; D is unclear. Per the germline V gene, CDR1 is SQVTM and CDR2 is ANQGSEA. CDR3 size: 13 residues. V lost 3 bases and J lost 5, with 11 bases in between. The CDR3 reads CSVEWLRDNEQFF. The CDR3, as DNA: TGCAGCGTTGAGTGGCTTAGGGACAATGAGCAGTTCTTC.

The chain couples TRBV14 to TRBJ2-1; TRBD2 is a possible D gene (5 bases). CDR3 length: 12 residues. The germline V and J ends were trimmed by 4 bases and 12 bases, with 13 bases remaining between them. Germline CDR1 SGHDN, CDR2 FVKESK. CDR3 DNA sequence: TGTGCCAGCAGCCCCGGCGGGTCGGGGCAGTTCTTC. Translation: CASSPGGSGQFF.

Comment on this clone: The DNA has a base that is unclear or was not read; X is used for its residue. This rearrangement joins TRBV5-1 to TRBJ2-3; 12 bases are shared with TRBD2. The CDR3 runs to 18 residues. Per the germline V gene, CDR1 is SGHRS and CDR2 is YFSETQ. V dropped 4 bases and J dropped 2; count of bases not matched to a gene: 11. The CDR3 nucleotides read TGCGCCAGCAGCYTGGCACGGTCTAGCGGGGGGGCCACAGATACGCAGTATTTT. Protein product: CASSXARSSGGATDTQYF. In full, the CDR3 is CASSLARSSGGATDTQYF.

The chain links TRBV5-1 to TRBJ1-3, with D hard to call. V lost 5 bases to trimming and J lost 0 bases, with 12 bases between them. Per the germline V gene, CDR1 is SGHRS and CDR2 is YFSETQ. CDR3 length equals 15 residues. CDR3 loop: CASSPRGGSGNTIYF. CDR3 DNA sequence: TGCGCCAGCAGTCCCCGCGGTGGCTCTGGAAACACCATATATTTT.

V gene TRBV11-3 combines with J gene TRBJ2-1, with 11 bases fitting TRBD2. This CDR3 contains 15 residues. Germline V gene sequence: CDR1 SGHNT, CDR2 YENEEA. V shed 5 bases, J shed 5 bases, and the junction held 5 bases outside the gene matches. The CDR3 region is CASSPGLAANNEQFF. The CDR3 DNA follows: TGTGCCAGCAGCCCGGGACTAGCGGCTAACAATGAGCAGTTCTTC. The whole variable domain, remainder taken from reference TRBV11-3 and TRBJ2-1, is EAGVVQSPRYKIIEKKQPVAFWCNPISGHNTLYWYLQNLGQGPELLIRYENEEAVDDSQLPKDRFSAERLKGVDSTLKIQPAELGDSAVYLCASSPGLAANNEQFFGPGTRLTVL.

This clone was found a few times. This chain uses TRBV29-1 with TRBJ1-5; TRBD1 aligns across 9 bases. Per germline, CDR1 SQVTM and CDR2 ANQGSEA. The CDR3 is 14 amino acids. After removal of 5 bases from V and 3 bases from J, the junction contained 5 bases not matched to a gene. The CDR3 protein is CSVSRDRANQPQHF. For the CDR3, the DNA is TGCAGCGTTAGCCGGGACAGGGCCAATCAGCCCCAGCATTTT.

This clone was counted a single time. The gene calls are TRBV10-2 and TRBJ2-3, with no clear D. The V end lost 7 bases, the J end lost 0 bases, and 11 bases lay between the germline ends. Per germline, CDR1 WSHSY and CDR2 SAAADI. CDR3 length: 14 amino acids. CDR3 DNA sequence: TGCGCCAGCATCGGGTTACTGAGCACAGATACGCAGTATTTT. This sequence encodes CASIGLLSTDTQYF.

V usage is TRBV5-1 and J usage is TRBJ1-5, with D tentatively TRBD1 (5 bases). Germline assignment: CDR1 SGHRS and CDR2 YFSETQ. This CDR3 contains 16 residues. The V end was cut by 0 bases, the J end by 4 bases, with 14 bases between. This CDR3 reads CASSLDPGGSNQPQHF. CDR3 in DNA: TGCGCCAGCAGCTTGGATCCGGGGGGGTCTAATCAGCCCCAGCATTTT. Complete variable domain (other parts from reference TRBV5-1 and TRBJ1-5): KAGVTQTPRYLIKTRGQQVTLSCSPISGHRSVSWYQQTPGQGLQFLFEYFSETQRNKGNFPGRFSGRQFSNSRSEMNVSTLELGDSALYLCASSLDPGGSNQPQHFGDGTRLSIL.

V gene TRBV9 combines with J gene TRBJ1-1, with D possibly being TRBD1 (6 bases). The CDR3 sequence is 13 residues long. V lost 7 bases, J lost 0 bases, and 10 bases lay in between. CDR1 and CDR2 from the germline V gene are SGDLS and YYNGEE. CDR3 loop: CASGGQLNTEAFF. CDR3 in DNA: TGTGCCAGCGGGGGCCAACTGAACACTGAAGCTTTCTTT.

V gene TRBV1 combines with J gene TRBJ2-2; TRBD1 is the table's D call and was not checked against the DNA. TRBV1 is a documented pseudogene. The CDR3 totals 15 residues. CDR3: CASSQDQGLAGELFF. Here the CDR3 DNA reads TGCGCCAGCAGCCAAGACCAGGGGTTGGCCGGGGAGCTGTTTTTT.

This clone was recorded once. This rearrangement joins TRBV6-8 to TRBJ1-3, with D unresolved. V gave up 8 bases and J gave up 1 base, with 9 bases separating them. Germline V gene data show CDR1 as MNHGY and CDR2 as SAAAGT. This CDR3 spans 13 amino acids. The CDR3 here is CASLGRSGNTIYF. For the CDR3, the DNA is TGTGCCAGCCTCGGACGTTCTGGAAACACCATATATTTT.

V and J are TRBV6-8 and TRBJ1-5; D perhaps matches TRBD1 (5 bases). The V end lost 5 bases, the J end lost 5 bases, and 13 bases lay between the germline ends. The CDR3 contains 14 residues. Germline V lookup: CDR1 MNHGY, CDR2 SAAAGT. The DNA of the CDR3 is TGTGCCAGCAGTCCCCGTGGGGGTTATCAGCCCCAGCATTTT. Translating gives CASSPRGGYQPQHF.